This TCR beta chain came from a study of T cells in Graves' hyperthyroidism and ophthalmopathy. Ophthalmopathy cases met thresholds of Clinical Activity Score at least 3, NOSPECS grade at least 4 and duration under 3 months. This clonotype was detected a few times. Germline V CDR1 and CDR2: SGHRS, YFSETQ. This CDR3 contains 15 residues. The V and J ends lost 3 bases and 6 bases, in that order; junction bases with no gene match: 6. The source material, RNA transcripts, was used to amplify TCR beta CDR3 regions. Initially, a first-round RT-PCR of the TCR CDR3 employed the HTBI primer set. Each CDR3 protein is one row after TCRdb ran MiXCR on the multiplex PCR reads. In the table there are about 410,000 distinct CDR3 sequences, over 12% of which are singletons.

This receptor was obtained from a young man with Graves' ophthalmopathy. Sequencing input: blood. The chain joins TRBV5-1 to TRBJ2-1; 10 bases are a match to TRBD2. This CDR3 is CASSSLAGVGNEQFF. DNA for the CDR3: TGCGCCAGCAGCTCCCTAGCGGGAGTAGGCAATGAGCAGTTCTTC.